This TCR delta chain was sequenced for a study of gamma-delta T cells after stem cell transplantation. TCRdb processed the RT-PCR reads again with the CATT caller. The sample has 1,200 or so delta-chain clones; approximately 2.7% are singletons. The CDR3 consists of 18 residues. Per the germline V gene, CDR1 is GEAIGNYY and CDR2 is EKD. This clone has a handful of counts. The translation of this DNA and the TCRdb protein of a much larger clone differ at residue 3, probably owing to a read error; the protein shown here is translated from the DNA. The V gene is TRDV2, the J gene TRDJ3, with TRDD3 identical over 7 bases. The receptor was derived from a human donor. It is not recorded whose cells these are; they may come from a transplant donor. The sequenced material came from gamma-delta T cells. CDR3 sequence (DNA): TGTGCCCGTGAGCGGATGGGGATATCCTCCTGGGACACCCGACAGATGTTTTTC. Translated, it gives CARERMGISSWDTRQMFF.